This TCR beta chain was sequenced in a study of blood T cell repertoires in COVID-19. For the study at large: Researchers got acute and convalescent COVID-19 samples from the United States, Italy and Spain. Nucleic acid was either cDNA or gDNA, and it came from T cells, B-cell-depleted T cells, or PBMCs.

Data came from immunoSEQ multiplex PCR; TCRdb stores just in-frame clones and leaves some out. The table has approximately 150,000 clones, over 70% seen once. The germline gives CDR1 MNHEY, CDR2 SVGAGI. The trim removed 7 bases at V and 4 bases at J, leaving 4 bases unmatched. The CDR3 is 12 residues long. The clonotype was recovered from a woman aged 45 to 65 with acute or convalescent COVID-19. Material: peripheral blood. The J gene is TRBJ2-7, the V gene TRBV6-5; the match to TRBD2 covers 7 bases. The CDR3 here is CASTNGGYEQYF. The CDR3 DNA reads as TGTGCCAGCACCAACGGGGGGTACGAGCAGTACTTC.